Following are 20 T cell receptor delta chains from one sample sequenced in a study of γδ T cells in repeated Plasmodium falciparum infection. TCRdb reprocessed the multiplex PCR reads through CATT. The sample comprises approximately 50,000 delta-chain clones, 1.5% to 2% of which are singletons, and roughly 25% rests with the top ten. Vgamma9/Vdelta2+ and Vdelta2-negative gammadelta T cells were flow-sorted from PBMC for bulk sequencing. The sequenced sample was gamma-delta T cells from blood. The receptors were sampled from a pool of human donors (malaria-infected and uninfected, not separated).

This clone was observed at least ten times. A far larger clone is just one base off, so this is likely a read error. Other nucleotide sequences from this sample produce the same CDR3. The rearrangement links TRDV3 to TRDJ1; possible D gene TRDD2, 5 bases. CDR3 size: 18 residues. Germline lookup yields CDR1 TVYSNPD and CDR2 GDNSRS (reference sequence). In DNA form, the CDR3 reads TGCGCCTTCAGTGAGCCTACGGCATACTGCTCCCTCACCGATAAACTCATCTTT. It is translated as CAFSEPTAYCSLTDKLIF.

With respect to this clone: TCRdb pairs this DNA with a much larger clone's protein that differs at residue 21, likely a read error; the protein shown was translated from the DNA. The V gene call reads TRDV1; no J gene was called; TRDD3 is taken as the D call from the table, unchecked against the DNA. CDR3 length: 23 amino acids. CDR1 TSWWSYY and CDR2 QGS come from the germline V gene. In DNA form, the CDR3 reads TGTGCTCTTGGGTCAACTTGGGCGGCTCCCTTCCTGTTTGGGGGATACGACACCGATAAACGCATCTTT. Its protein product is CALGSTWAAPFLFGGYDTDKRIF.

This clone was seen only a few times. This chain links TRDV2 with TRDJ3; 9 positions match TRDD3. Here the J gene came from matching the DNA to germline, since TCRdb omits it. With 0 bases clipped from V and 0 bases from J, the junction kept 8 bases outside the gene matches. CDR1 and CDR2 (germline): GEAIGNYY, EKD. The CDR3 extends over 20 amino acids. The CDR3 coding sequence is TGTGCCTGTGACACCCTCCAACTGGGGGACACCTCCTGGGACACCCGACAGATGTTTTTC. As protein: CACDTLQLGDTSWDTRQMFF.

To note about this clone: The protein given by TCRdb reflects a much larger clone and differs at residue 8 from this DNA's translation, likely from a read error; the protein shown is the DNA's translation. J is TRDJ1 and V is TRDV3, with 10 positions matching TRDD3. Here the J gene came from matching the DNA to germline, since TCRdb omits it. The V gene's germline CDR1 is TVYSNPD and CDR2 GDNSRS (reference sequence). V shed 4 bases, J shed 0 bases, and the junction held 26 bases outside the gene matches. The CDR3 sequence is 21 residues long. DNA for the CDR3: TGTGCCTGGGGGTCGACGAGGGGGTACTGGGGGATCCCCTCCAACACCGATAAACTCATCTTT. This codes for CAWGSTRGYWGIPSNTDKLIF.

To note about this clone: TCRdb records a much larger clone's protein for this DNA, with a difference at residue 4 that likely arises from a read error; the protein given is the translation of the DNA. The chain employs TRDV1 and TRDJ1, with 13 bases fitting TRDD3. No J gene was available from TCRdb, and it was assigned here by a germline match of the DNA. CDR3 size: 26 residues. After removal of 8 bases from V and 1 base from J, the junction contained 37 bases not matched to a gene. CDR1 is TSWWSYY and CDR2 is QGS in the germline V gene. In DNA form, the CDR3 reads TGTGCTCTTAGGGCAGGGTTTCAGGTCTACTACGAATTTTACTGGGGGATACGCGGGGGCACCGATAAACTCATCTTT. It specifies CALRAGFQVYYEFYWGIRGGTDKLIF.

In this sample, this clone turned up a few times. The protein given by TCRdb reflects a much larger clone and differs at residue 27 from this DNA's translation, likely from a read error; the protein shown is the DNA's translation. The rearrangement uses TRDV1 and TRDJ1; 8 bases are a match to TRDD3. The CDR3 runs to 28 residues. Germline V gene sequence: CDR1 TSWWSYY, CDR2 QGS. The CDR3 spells CALGELTFYRTQLLQRLGGILYTDKLTF. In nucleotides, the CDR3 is TGTGCTCTTGGGGAACTCACTTTTTACCGTACCCAACTACTCCAGAGACTGGGGGGCATTTTGTACACCGATAAACTCACCTTT.

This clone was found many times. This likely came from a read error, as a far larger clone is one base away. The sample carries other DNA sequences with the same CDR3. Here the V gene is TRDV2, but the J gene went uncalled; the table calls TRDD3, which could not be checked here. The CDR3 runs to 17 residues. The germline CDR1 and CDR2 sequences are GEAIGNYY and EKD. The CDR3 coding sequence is TGTGCCTGTGACCCCCTACTGGGGGATAACGGGGCCGATAAGCTCATCTTT. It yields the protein CACDPLLGDNGADKLIF.

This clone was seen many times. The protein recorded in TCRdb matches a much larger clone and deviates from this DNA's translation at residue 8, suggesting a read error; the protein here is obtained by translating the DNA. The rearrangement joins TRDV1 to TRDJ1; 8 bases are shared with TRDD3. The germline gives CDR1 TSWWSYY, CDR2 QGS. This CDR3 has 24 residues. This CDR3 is CALGKFLFLPWGTKIPRYTDKLIF. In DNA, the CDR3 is TGTGCCCTGGGCAAATTCCTATTTCTCCCCTGGGGGACAAAAATCCCGAGGTACACCGATAAACTCATCTTT.

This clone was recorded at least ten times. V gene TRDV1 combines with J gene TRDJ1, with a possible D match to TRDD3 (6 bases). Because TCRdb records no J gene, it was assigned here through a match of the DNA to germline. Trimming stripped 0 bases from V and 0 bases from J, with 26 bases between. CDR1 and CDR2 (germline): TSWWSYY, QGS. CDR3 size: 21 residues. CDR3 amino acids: CALGELQRRVGVPQYTDKLIF. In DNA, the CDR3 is TGTGCTCTTGGGGAACTACAAAGGAGGGTGGGGGTCCCCCAGTACACCGATAAACTCATCTTT.

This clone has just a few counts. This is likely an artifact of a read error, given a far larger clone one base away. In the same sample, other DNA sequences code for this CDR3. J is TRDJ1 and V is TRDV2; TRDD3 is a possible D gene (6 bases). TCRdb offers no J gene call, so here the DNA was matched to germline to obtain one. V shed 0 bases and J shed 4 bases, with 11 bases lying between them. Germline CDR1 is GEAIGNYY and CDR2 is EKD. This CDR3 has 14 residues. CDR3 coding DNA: TGTGCCTGTGACACCGTGGGGATTGGCGATAAACTCATCTTT. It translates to CACDTVGIGDKLIF.

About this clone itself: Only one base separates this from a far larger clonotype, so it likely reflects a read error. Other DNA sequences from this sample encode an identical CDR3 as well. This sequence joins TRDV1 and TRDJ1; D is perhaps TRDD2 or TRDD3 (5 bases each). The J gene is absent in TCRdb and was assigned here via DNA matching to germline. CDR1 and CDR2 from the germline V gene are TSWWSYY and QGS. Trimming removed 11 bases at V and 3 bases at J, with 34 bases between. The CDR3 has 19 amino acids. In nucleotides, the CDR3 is TGTGCTTTCGCGATCGGTCTTCCAACTCACTCTGGGTGGTCCGATAAACTCATCTTT. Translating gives CAFAIGLPTHSGWSDKLIF.

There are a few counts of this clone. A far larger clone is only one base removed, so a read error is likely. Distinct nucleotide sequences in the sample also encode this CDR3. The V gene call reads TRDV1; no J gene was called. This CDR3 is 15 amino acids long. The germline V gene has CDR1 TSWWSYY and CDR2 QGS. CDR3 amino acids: CALGELQGYWGGLIF. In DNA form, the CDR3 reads TGTGCTCTTGGGGAACTCCAGGGATATTGGGGAGGGCTCATCTTT.

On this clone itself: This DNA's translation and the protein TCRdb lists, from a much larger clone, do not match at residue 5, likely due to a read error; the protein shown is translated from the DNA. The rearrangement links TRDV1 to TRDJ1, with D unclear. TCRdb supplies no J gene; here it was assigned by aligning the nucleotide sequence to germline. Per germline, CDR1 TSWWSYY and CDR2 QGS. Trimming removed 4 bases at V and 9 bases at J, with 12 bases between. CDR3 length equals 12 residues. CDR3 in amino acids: CALGVPRGELIF. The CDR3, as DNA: TGTGCTCTTGGGGTACCCCGAGGCGAACTCATCTTT.

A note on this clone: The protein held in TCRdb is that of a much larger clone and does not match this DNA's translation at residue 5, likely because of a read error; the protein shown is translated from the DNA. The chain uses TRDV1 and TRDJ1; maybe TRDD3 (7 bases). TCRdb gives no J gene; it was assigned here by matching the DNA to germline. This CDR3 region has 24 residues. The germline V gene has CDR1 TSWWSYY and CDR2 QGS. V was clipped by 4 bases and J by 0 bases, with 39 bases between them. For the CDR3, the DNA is TGTGCTCTTGGGGCGAACGGAGGGAGGCCTTCCAAAATACTGGGGATAAAGTACACCGATAAACTCATCTTT. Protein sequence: CALGANGGRPSKILGIKYTDKLIF.

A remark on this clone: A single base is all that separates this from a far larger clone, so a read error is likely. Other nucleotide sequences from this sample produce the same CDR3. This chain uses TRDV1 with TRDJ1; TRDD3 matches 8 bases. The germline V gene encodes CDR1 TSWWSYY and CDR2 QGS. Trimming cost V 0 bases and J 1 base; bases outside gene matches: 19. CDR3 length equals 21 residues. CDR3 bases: TGTGCTCTTGGGGAACTAAGGTGTTGCACTGGGGGGACGGGGCGCACCGATAAACTCATCTTT. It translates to CALGELRCCTGGTGRTDKLIF.

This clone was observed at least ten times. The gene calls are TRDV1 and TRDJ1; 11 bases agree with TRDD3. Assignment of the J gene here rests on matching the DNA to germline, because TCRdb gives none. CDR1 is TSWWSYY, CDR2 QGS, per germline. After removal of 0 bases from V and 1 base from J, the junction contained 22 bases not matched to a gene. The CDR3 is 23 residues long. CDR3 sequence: CALGELGSFLPLVGDTATDKLIF. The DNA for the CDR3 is TGTGCTCTTGGGGAACTAGGTTCTTTCCTACCTTTAGTGGGGGATACGGCCACCGATAAACTCATCTTT.

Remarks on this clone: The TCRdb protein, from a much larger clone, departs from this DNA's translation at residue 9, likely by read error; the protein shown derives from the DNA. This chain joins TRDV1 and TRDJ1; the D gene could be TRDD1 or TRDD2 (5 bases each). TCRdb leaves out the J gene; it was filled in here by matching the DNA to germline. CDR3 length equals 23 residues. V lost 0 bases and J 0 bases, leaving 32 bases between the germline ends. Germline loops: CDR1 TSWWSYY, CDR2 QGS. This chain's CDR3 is CALGELIGVRVHIPPYYTDKLIF. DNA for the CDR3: TGTGCTCTTGGGGAACTAATAGGGGTACGCGTACACATCCCTCCCTACTACACCGATAAACTCATCTTT.

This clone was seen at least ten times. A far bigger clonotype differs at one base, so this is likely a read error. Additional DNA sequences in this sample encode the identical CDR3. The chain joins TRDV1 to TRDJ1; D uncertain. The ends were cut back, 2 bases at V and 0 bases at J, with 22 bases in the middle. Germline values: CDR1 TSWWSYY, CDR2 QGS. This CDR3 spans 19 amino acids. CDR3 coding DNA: TGTGCTCTTGGGGAAGGCGCCGGGGCCCGGAGAGGGTACACCGATAAACTCATCTTT. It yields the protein CALGEGAGARRGYTDKLIF.

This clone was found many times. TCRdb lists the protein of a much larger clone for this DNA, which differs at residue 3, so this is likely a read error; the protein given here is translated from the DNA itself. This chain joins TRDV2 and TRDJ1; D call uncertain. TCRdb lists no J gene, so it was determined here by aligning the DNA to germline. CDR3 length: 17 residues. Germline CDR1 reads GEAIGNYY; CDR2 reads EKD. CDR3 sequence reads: CARDTVSSPGYTDKLIF. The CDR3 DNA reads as TGTGCCCGTGACACCGTGTCCTCTCCGGGGTACACCGATAAACTCATCTTT.

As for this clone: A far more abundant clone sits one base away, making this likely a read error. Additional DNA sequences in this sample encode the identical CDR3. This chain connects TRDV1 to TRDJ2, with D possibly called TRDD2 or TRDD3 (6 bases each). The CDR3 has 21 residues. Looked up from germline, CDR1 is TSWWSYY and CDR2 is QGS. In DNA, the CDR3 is TGTGCTCTTGGGGGTCGACTCCTACTGTTTGGGGGGCCGAAGGTGACAGCTCAACTCTTCTTT. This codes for CALGGRLLLFGGPKVTAQLFF.